The 4 T cell receptor beta chains below were found in one sample sequenced in a study of T cell responses to AZD1222 COVID-19 vaccine. Measured with immunoSEQ multiplex PCR; TCRdb has only the in-frame clones, and not every one. In the table there are under 200,000 clones, around 90% of which are singletons. Specimen: peripheral blood, collected 28 days after the second AZD1222 dose. All receptors derive from an adult who received the AZD1222 COVID-19 vaccine.

This chain joins TRBV2 and TRBJ1-5, with 7 bases matching TRBD1. V was clipped by 8 bases and J by 5 bases; unmatched bases: 6. There are 13 residues in the CDR3. CDR1 SNHLY and CDR2 FYNNEI come from the germline V gene. This chain's CDR3 is CASAGGRDQPQHF. The CDR3 DNA sequence: TGTGCCAGCGCAGGGGGTCGGGATCAGCCCCAGCATTTT.

The chain employs TRBV12-3 or TRBV12-4 and TRBJ1-3; D gene uncertain. This CDR3 spans 13 amino acids. The germline V and J ends were trimmed by 3 bases and 2 bases, with 5 bases remaining between them. The CDR3 spells CASSFQAGNTIYF. The CDR3 DNA follows: TGTGCCAGCAGTTTTCAGGCTGGAAACACCATATATTTT.

The V and J genes are TRBV29-1 and TRBJ2-1, with 8 bases lining up with TRBD2. This CDR3 is built from 13 residues. Germline-derived CDR1 and CDR2 are SQVTM and ANQGSEA. V lost 6 bases to trimming and J lost 4 bases; unmatched junction nucleotides: 5. CDR3 sequence reads: CSVTGLAYNEQFF. CDR3 nucleotide sequence: TGCAGCGTCACCGGACTAGCTTACAATGAGCAGTTCTTC.

The chain couples TRBV5-6 to TRBJ2-7, with 7 bases matching TRBD1. CDR3 length: 13 amino acids. Germline values: CDR1 SGHDT, CDR2 YYEEEE. The ends lost 2 bases at V and 1 base at J; junction bases unmatched: 0. CDR3 sequence: CASSLQGSYEQYF. The CDR3 DNA reads as TGTGCCAGCAGCTTACAGGGGTCCTACGAGCAGTACTTC.